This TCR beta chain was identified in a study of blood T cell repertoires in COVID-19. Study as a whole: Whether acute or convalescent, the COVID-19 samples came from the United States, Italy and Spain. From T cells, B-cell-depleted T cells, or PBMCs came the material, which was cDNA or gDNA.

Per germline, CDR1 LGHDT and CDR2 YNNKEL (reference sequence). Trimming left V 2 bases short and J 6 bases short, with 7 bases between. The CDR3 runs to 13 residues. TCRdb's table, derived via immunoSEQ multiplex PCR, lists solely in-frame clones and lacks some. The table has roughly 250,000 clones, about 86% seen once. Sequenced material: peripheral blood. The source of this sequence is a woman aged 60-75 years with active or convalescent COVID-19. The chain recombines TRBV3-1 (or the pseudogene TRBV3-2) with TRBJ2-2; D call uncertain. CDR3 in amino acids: CASSQLSSGELFF. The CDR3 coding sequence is TGTGCCAGCAGCCAACTAAGTTCCGGGGAGCTGTTTTTT.